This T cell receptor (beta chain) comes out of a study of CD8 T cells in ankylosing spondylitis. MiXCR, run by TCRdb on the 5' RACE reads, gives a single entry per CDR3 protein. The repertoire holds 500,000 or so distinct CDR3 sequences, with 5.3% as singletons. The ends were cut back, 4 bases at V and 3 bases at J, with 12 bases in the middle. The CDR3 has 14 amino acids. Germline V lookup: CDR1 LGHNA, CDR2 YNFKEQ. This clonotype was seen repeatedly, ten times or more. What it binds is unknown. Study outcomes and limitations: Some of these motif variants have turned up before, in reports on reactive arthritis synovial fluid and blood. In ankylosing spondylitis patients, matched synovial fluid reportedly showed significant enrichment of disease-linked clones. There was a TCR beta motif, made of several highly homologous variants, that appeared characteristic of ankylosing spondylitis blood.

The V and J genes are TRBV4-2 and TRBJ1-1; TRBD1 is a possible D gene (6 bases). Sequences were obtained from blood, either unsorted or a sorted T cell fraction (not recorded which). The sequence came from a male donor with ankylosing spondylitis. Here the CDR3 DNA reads TGTGCCAGCAGCCGAGAGGGACAAGACACTGAAGCTTTCTTT. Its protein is CASSREGQDTEAFF.